This T cell receptor (beta chain) was recovered during a study of shared T cell receptors in the human thymus. TCRdb keeps only in-frame clones here, not all; method: immunoSEQ multiplex PCR. The table records some 700,000 clones, 80% to 90% of them present only once. The germline V and J ends were trimmed by 2 bases and 0 bases, with 28 bases remaining between them. Looked up from germline, CDR1 is LNHDA and CDR2 is SQIVND (reference sequence). CDR3 size: 21 residues. These data also featured in a second study, about human thymus T cells.

The sequencing input was thymocytes. The clonotype was recovered from a girl in the first two years of life with a congenital heart defect. The V and J genes are TRBV19 and TRBJ1-2; D unclear. CDR3 in amino acids: CASSIPGGFGQTQRANYGYTF. The CDR3, as DNA: TGTGCCAGTAGTATACCGGGAGGTTTCGGGCAGACCCAAAGGGCTAACTATGGCTACACCTTC.